The present entry profiles one T cell receptor beta chain with its context. The antigen remains unidentified. One entry per CDR3 protein results from TCRdb running MiXCR on the 5' RACE reads. The table lists roughly 130,000 distinct CDR3 sequences, over 15% of them singletons. The sample is drawn from a study of T-cell memory formation after mild COVID-19. Study results and limitations: Whether second-wave clones peaking at day 37 were SARS-CoV-2 specific went unconfirmed. Mainly in CM and EM were contracting CD4+ clones; CD8+ were in EMRA. Cross-reactive memory appears to have joined, as suggested by some responding clones showing up in pre-infection memory.

V lost 0 bases, J lost 8 bases, and 9 bases stayed unmatched. The germline CDR1 and CDR2 sequences are SGHTA and FQGNSA. The CDR3 spans 17 residues. Sequencing used PBMCs or a T cell subset sorted from them (not recorded which). This rearrangement joins TRBV7-2 to TRBJ2-3, with 12 nucleotides matching TRBD2. The sequence was collected from a man aged 18-30 years who had mild COVID-19 (a few samples of this study predate the infection). Cell type and time point are not known. The CDR3 coding sequence is TGTGCCAGCAGCTTAGCGGCTAGCGGGGGGGGGCAAGGTACGCAGTATTTT. As protein: CASSLAASGGGQGTQYF.